The next 25 T cell receptor beta chains were all read from a single sample in a study of T cell responses to AZD1222 COVID-19 vaccine. Sequenced by immunoSEQ multiplex PCR; TCRdb stores in-frame clones only, minus some. Of roughly 100,000 clones detected, more than 75% appear once; the ten largest clones hold 2% to 3%. The sequences come from peripheral blood, collected on day 0 of AZD1222 vaccination. The receptor source for this set is an adult in good health.

The V call is TRBV4-3, the J call TRBJ2-1; D gene ambiguous. This CDR3 region has 16 residues. The ends were cut back, 0 bases at V and 0 bases at J, with 9 bases in the middle. The germline CDR1 and CDR2 sequences are LGHNA and YSLEER. CDR3 loop: CASSQDLPSSYNEQFF. For the CDR3, the DNA is TGCGCCAGCAGCCAAGATCTTCCCAGCTCCTACAATGAGCAGTTCTTC.

This clone occurred once. The chain uses TRBV27 and TRBJ1-1; D is perhaps TRBD1 (6 bases). Germline V gene data show CDR1 as MNHEY and CDR2 as SMNVEV (reference sequence). V lost 3 bases and J 5 bases, leaving 13 bases between the germline ends. The CDR3 has 14 amino acids. CDR3 sequence: CASSLGPGVTEAFF. CDR3 sequence (DNA): TGTGCCAGCAGTTTGGGCCCAGGGGTAACTGAAGCTTTCTTT.

This chain uses TRBV27 with TRBJ1-2, with TRBD1 matching over 8 bases. J gave up 2 bases and V 5 bases, and 13 bases lay outside the gene matches. CDR3 length: 17 amino acids. Germline loops: CDR1 MNHEY, CDR2 SMNVEV (reference sequence). The CDR3 region is CASSPEDRATGNYGYTF. The CDR3 coding sequence is TGTGCCAGCAGTCCGGAGGACAGGGCCACGGGGAACTATGGCTACACCTTC.

The chain combines TRBV5-6 with TRBJ2-3; 7 nucleotides agree with TRBD1. There are 14 residues in the CDR3. Per the germline V gene, CDR1 is SGHDT and CDR2 is YYEEEE. V dropped 4 bases and J dropped 2; count of bases not matched to a gene: 4. The CDR3 DNA is TGTGCCAGCAGCCTGGGACAGCCCACAGATACGCAGTATTTT. Protein product: CASSLGQPTDTQYF. The whole variable domain, remainder taken from reference TRBV5-6 and TRBJ2-3, is DAGVTQSPTHLIKTRGQQVTLRCSPKSGHDTVSWYQQALGQGPQFIFQYYEEEERQRGNFPDRFSGHQFPNYSSELNVNALLLGDSALYLCASSLGQPTDTQYFGPGTRLTVL.

V usage is TRBV4-1 and J usage is TRBJ2-3; the match to TRBD2 covers 7 bases. Germline CDR1 reads MGHRA; CDR2 reads YSYEKL. V lost 1 base, J lost 3 bases, and 7 bases stayed unmatched. The CDR3 loop spans 16 amino acids. CDR3 nucleotide sequence: TGCGCCAGCAGCCAAGGGACTAGTGCTTTGACAGATACGCAGTATTTT. Protein product: CASSQGTSALTDTQYF.

CDR3 protein: CASSLDAAISYNEQFF. CDR3 in DNA: TGTGCCAGCAGCTTAGATGCAGCGATTTCCTACAATGAGCAGTTCTTC. This chain connects TRBV11-2 to TRBJ2-1; D gene uncertain. This CDR3 comprises 16 residues. Germline-derived CDR1 and CDR2 are SGHAT and FQNNGV. Trimming removed 0 bases at V and 1 base at J, with 10 bases between.

This chain links TRBV25-1 with TRBJ1-5, with D unresolved. The V gene lost 4 bases and the J gene lost 3 bases, with 7 bases spanning the gap. This CDR3 contains 13 residues. The V gene's germline CDR1 is MGHDK and CDR2 SYGVNS. The DNA of the CDR3 is TGTGCCAGCAGTGCGGGGTCCAATCAGCCCCAGCATTTT. This sequence encodes CASSAGSNQPQHF.

V gene TRBV10-3 combines with J gene TRBJ1-6; no clear D. V shed 2 bases and J shed 9 bases, with 11 bases lying between them. CDR3 size: 14 residues. From germline, CDR1 is ENHRY and CDR2 SYGVKD. The CDR3 nucleotides read TGTGCCATCAGTGAGGACCGGCTGGGTTCACCCCTCCACTTT. It is translated as CAISEDRLGSPLHF.

This rearrangement joins TRBV24-1 to TRBJ2-6; possibly TRBD1 for D (5 bases). The CDR3 contains 18 residues. Germline CDR1 and CDR2: KGHDR and SFDVKD. Trimming left V 1 base short and J 5 bases short, with 17 bases between. The CDR3 sequence is CATSDFPRERARANVLTF. The CDR3, as DNA: TGTGCCACCAGTGATTTCCCCAGGGAACGGGCCAGGGCCAACGTCCTGACTTTC.

The rearrangement links TRBV15 to TRBJ1-4, with D perhaps matching TRBD1 (6 bases). The CDR3 sequence is 15 residues long. Germline V gene sequence: CDR1 LNHNV, CDR2 YYDKDF (reference sequence). Deletions cut 0 bases from V and 4 bases from J, with 9 bases between. The CDR3 loop reads CATSRDDRINEKLFF. As DNA, the CDR3 is TGTGCCACCAGCAGAGATGACAGGATTAATGAAAAACTGTTTTTT.

The CDR3 spells CASRGTHEQYF. In DNA, the CDR3 is TGTGCCAGCCGGGGTACCCACGAGCAGTACTTC. The chain recombines TRBV14 with TRBJ2-7; TRBD2 might be the D (5 bases). V dropped 8 bases and J dropped 5 bases, with 10 bases sitting between them. Per germline, CDR1 SGHDN and CDR2 FVKESK. CDR3 size: 11 residues.

This clone is a singleton in its sample. V gene TRBV6-5 combines with J gene TRBJ2-5; D tentatively reads TRBD1 or TRBD2 (5 bases each). The germline gives CDR1 MNHEY, CDR2 SVGAGI. The CDR3 is 13 amino acids. V was trimmed by 6 bases and J by 2 bases, leaving 10 bases between them. The CDR3 reads CASSSGRQETQYF. Here the CDR3 DNA reads TGTGCCAGCAGCTCGGGACGGCAAGAGACCCAGTACTTC.

The rearrangement links TRBV5-1 to TRBJ2-2; TRBD1 might be the D (5 bases). CDR3 length: 16 residues. Germline assignment: CDR1 SGHRS and CDR2 YFSETQ. The V gene lost 0 bases and the J gene lost 7 bases, with 16 bases spanning the gap. CDR3 protein: CASSLVSVRANGELFF. CDR3 nucleotides: TGCGCCAGCAGCTTGGTATCGGTCAGGGCGAACGGGGAGCTGTTTTTT. The full variable domain, with the rest looked up from reference TRBV5-1 and TRBJ2-2, is KAGVTQTPRYLIKTRGQQVTLSCSPISGHRSVSWYQQTPGQGLQFLFEYFSETQRNKGNFPGRFSGRQFSNSRSEMNVSTLELGDSALYLCASSLVSVRANGELFFGEGSRLTVL.

The V call is TRBV4-3, the J call TRBJ1-2, with TRBD1 as a possible D gene (6 bases). CDR1 is LGHNA and CDR2 is YSLEER in the germline V gene. Trimming pared 0 bases from V and 4 bases from J, leaving 18 bases between. The CDR3 runs 17 residues. CDR3: CASSQEGVAGGGYGYTF. CDR3 DNA sequence: TGCGCCAGCAGCCAAGAAGGAGTTGCGGGGGGCGGCTATGGCTACACCTTC.

V gene TRBV4-3 combines with J gene TRBJ2-3; 7 nucleotides agree with TRBD2. The germline V gene encodes CDR1 LGHNA and CDR2 YSLEER. The CDR3 has 18 amino acids. V trimming: 0 bases; J trimming: 2 bases; junction bases outside the gene matches: 11. The CDR3 loop is CASSQDVSGTTLTDTQYF. The CDR3 DNA follows: TGCGCCAGCAGCCAAGATGTTTCCGGGACTACCCTCACAGATACGCAGTATTTT.

The chain combines TRBV4-1 with TRBJ1-6; 8 bases fit TRBD1. The CDR3 spans 14 residues. The germline V gene encodes CDR1 MGHRA and CDR2 YSYEKL. V was clipped by 6 bases and J by 8 bases; unmatched bases: 6. The CDR3 reads CASSGQGADSPLHF. The CDR3, as DNA: TGCGCCAGCAGTGGTCAGGGGGCGGATTCACCCCTCCACTTT.

This clone was seen just once. The rearrangement uses TRBV6-5 and TRBJ1-6; D remains ambiguous. Germline CDR1 and CDR2: MNHEY and SVGAGI. This CDR3 is built from 12 residues. The ends were cut back, 5 bases at V and 5 bases at J, with 4 bases in the middle. For the CDR3, the DNA is TGTGCCAGCAGTCGAGATAATTCACCCCTCCACTTT. Encoded protein: CASSRDNSPLHF.

This clone appeared a few times. The V gene is TRBV25-1, the J gene TRBJ1-1; D may be TRBD1 (5 bases). The V end was cut by 3 bases, the J end by 0 bases, with 11 bases between. The CDR3 totals 15 residues. The V gene's germline CDR1 is MGHDK and CDR2 SYGVNS. CDR3 in amino acids: CASSEGLSMNTEAFF. The CDR3 coding sequence is TGTGCCAGCAGTGAGGGGCTGAGCATGAACACTGAAGCTTTCTTT.

This chain joins TRBV27 and TRBJ2-1; D possibly corresponds to TRBD2 (5 bases). The ends were cut back, 5 bases at V and 5 bases at J, with 16 bases in the middle. Germline V lookup: CDR1 MNHEY, CDR2 SMNVEV (reference sequence). This CDR3 has 15 amino acids. The CDR3 spells CASSLLPLGNNEQFF. CDR3 nucleotide sequence: TGTGCCAGCAGTCTCCTGCCCCTCGGGAACAATGAGCAGTTCTTC.

This clone was recorded only once. The rearrangement joins TRBV28 to TRBJ2-2; TRBD1 matches at 8 bases. CDR1 is MDHEN and CDR2 is SYDVKM in the germline V gene. The ends lost 6 bases at V and 9 bases at J; junction bases unmatched: 9. This CDR3 contains 14 residues. The CDR3 is CASSRTGSGRELFF. The CDR3 nucleotides read TGTGCCAGCAGCCGGACAGGGTCAGGCCGGGAGCTGTTTTTT.

The chain employs TRBV6-2 or TRBV6-3 and TRBJ1-2; perhaps TRBD1 as D (6 bases). The ends were cut back, 5 bases at V and 4 bases at J, with 14 bases in the middle. CDR3 length: 14 amino acids. Germline V lookup: CDR1 MNHEY, CDR2 SVGEGT. DNA of the CDR3: TGTGCCAGCAGTGACGACAGGCTTGGCTATGGCTACACCTTC. Its protein is CASSDDRLGYGYTF.

The V and J genes are TRBV4-2 and TRBJ2-3; no reliable D call. Trimming took 0 bases from V and 0 from J, leaving 7 bases between them. The CDR3 runs to 15 residues. CDR1 is LGHNA, CDR2 YNFKEQ, per germline. CDR3 sequence: CASSQEPSSTDTQYF. CDR3 sequence (DNA): TGTGCCAGCAGCCAAGAGCCTTCTAGCACAGATACGCAGTATTTT.

Here the CDR3 reads CASSFRLTNNGYTF. The CDR3 region has the DNA TGTGCCAGCAGCTTCCGGCTGACGAACAATGGCTACACCTTC. The chain recombines TRBV7-2 with TRBJ1-2, with D uncertain. The germline V gene has CDR1 SGHTA and CDR2 FQGNSA. V was shortened by 3 bases and J by 6 bases, with 14 bases between the two germline ends. The CDR3 has 14 residues.

J is TRBJ2-3 and V is TRBV5-1; the match to TRBD2 covers 7 bases. This CDR3 is 16 amino acids long. Looked up from germline, CDR1 is SGHRS and CDR2 is YFSETQ. The V segment lost 0 bases and the J segment 7 bases; nucleotides outside the gene matches: 11. CDR3 bases: TGCGCCAGCAGCTTGGGACTAGCCGGAGGGTTGAATACGCAGTATTTT. Residues: CASSLGLAGGLNTQYF.

V gene TRBV20-1 combines with J gene TRBJ2-7, with 7 bases matching TRBD2. This CDR3 has 10 residues. With 5 bases clipped from V and 7 bases from J, the junction kept 2 bases outside the gene matches. Germline V gives CDR1 DFQATT, CDR2 SNEGSKA (reference sequence). The DNA of the CDR3 is TGCAGTGCTTGGCGGGAGGAGCAGTACTTC. Protein: CSAWREEQYF.